This T cell receptor (beta chain) appears in the sequencing data of a study of blood T cell repertoires in COVID-19. Study background: Sites in the United States, Italy and Spain provided acute and convalescent COVID-19 samples. From T cells, B-cell-depleted T cells, or PBMCs came the material, which was cDNA or gDNA.

As handled by the study authors: How many nucleated cells were present was estimated from reference gene primer amplification. Measured with immunoSEQ multiplex PCR; TCRdb has only the in-frame clones, and not every one. V, J and clone size derive from that table, while D and trimming were established from the DNA sequence. The sample lists around 290,000 clones, around 87% occurring once. CDR1 and CDR2 from the germline V gene are SEHNR and FQNEAQ (reference sequence). This CDR3 is built from 13 residues. V dropped 4 bases and J dropped 0 bases, with 4 bases sitting between them. V is TRBV7-9 and J is TRBJ1-5, with D unclear. The TCR originated in a woman aged 50 to 65 who had recovered from COVID-19. The sample taken for sequencing was peripheral blood. CDR3 nucleotide sequence: TGTGCCAGCAGCTATTATAGCAATCAGCCCCAGCATTTT. Protein sequence: CASSYYSNQPQHF.